The 20 T cell receptor beta chains below all came from one sample that was sequenced in a study of T cells in Graves' hyperthyroidism and ophthalmopathy. Researchers took RNA transcripts and amplified the TCR beta CDR3 regions from them. The HTBI primer set served for first-round RT-PCR of the TCR CDR3. TCRdb reprocessed the multiplex PCR reads via MiXCR and lists one record per CDR3 protein. The data hold approximately 560,000 distinct CDR3 sequences, with 40% to 55% observed a single time. Sequenced: peripheral blood or thyroid tissue (not recorded which). The source is a woman younger than 30 with Graves' hyperthyroidism.

This clonotype was seen only a few times. The rearrangement uses TRBV12-3 or TRBV12-4 and TRBJ1-1, with a tentative D call TRBD1 (5 bases). V lost 5 bases, J lost 5 bases, and 15 bases lay in between. The CDR3 contains 14 residues. CDR3 region: CASSEGEGWTEAFF. The DNA of the CDR3 is TGTGCCAGCAGTGAGGGTGAGGGGTGGACTGAAGCTTTCTTT.

This rearrangement joins TRBV2 to TRBJ1-5; no reliable D call. This CDR3 contains 13 residues. The germline V gene encodes CDR1 SNHLY and CDR2 FYNNEI. With 1 base removed from V and 4 bases from J, the gap between germline ends came to 5 bases. The CDR3 nucleotides are TGTGCCAGCAGTGAAGAGCGGAATCAGCCCCAGCATTTT. Its protein is CASSEERNQPQHF.

This clonotype was recorded at least ten times. The chain joins TRBV7-3 to TRBJ1-1, with a possible D match to TRBD1 (6 bases). This CDR3 comprises 14 residues. The germline CDR1 and CDR2 sequences are SGHTA and FQGTGA. Trimming stripped 5 bases from V and 7 bases from J, with 17 bases between. CDR3 amino acids: CASSVQGGDNEAFF. The DNA for the CDR3 is TGTGCCAGCAGCGTACAGGGTGGGGACAATGAAGCTTTCTTT.

This clonotype was observed a handful of times. The chain joins TRBV7-9 to TRBJ1-5; possibly TRBD1 for D (6 bases). Germline lookup yields CDR1 SEHNR and CDR2 FQNEAQ (reference sequence). V was shortened by 1 base and J by 7 bases, with 17 bases between the two germline ends. The CDR3 spans 16 residues. CDR3 bases: TGTGCCAGCAGCTTAGGGAGAGGGGGTCGTGGGCAGCCCCAGCATTTT. It codes for CASSLGRGGRGQPQHF.

Concerning this clonotype itself: Since a much larger clone is just one base distant, this may be a read error. The genes are TRBV11-2 and TRBJ1-6; a weak D match, TRBD1 (6 bases). The CDR3 consists of 13 residues. CDR1 and CDR2 from the germline V gene are SGHAT and FQNNGV. V lost 9 bases to trimming and J lost 8 bases, with 14 bases between them. The CDR3 protein is CASAEGGDSPLHF. The CDR3 DNA is TGTGCCAGTGCAGAGGGGGGCGATTCACCCCTCCACTTT. The entire variable domain, with the rest obtained from reference TRBV11-2 and TRBJ1-6, is as follows: EAGVAQSPRYKIIEKRQSVAFWCNPISGHATLYWYQQILGQGPKLLIQFQNNGVVDDSQLPKDRFSAERLKGVDSTLKIQPAKLEDSAVYLCASAEGGDSPLHFGNGTRLTVT.

In DNA form, the CDR3 reads TGCAGTGCCACCCTGGAGACTGAAGCTTTCTTT. Translation: CSATLETEAFF. V gene TRBV20-1 combines with J gene TRBJ1-1, with D unresolved. The CDR3 extends over 11 amino acids. Germline CDR1 is DFQATT and CDR2 is SNEGSKA (reference sequence). With 6 bases removed from V and 5 bases from J, the gap between germline ends came to 10 bases.

The chain uses TRBV24-1 and TRBJ1-1; D remains unclear. The CDR3 is made up of 12 amino acids. The germline V gene encodes CDR1 KGHDR and CDR2 SFDVKD. The V and J ends lost 11 bases and 7 bases respectively, with 16 bases between them. As DNA, the CDR3 is TGTGCCAGCTCACCAGGCCGCAGTGAAGCTTTCTTT. Translating it yields CASSPGRSEAFF.

There are many counts of this clonotype. The chain carries TRBV12-3 or TRBV12-4 and TRBJ2-5; tentative D call: TRBD2 (5 bases). Trimming removed 1 base from V and 4 bases from J, with 10 bases in between. The length of the CDR3 is 14 residues. The CDR3 DNA sequence: TGTGCCAGCAGTTTAGGGCTAGCTGTAGAGACCCAGTACTTC. Amino acids: CASSLGLAVETQYF.

In this sample, this clonotype turned up a few times. V usage is TRBV7-2 and J usage is TRBJ1-2, with 8 bases lining up with TRBD1. J gave up 8 bases and V 5 bases, and 4 bases lay outside the gene matches. This CDR3 has 12 amino acids. Germline CDR1 SGHTA, CDR2 FQGNSA. This CDR3 is CASSQRQGGYTF. Written as DNA, the CDR3 is TGTGCCAGCAGCCAGCGACAGGGGGGCTACACCTTC. The full variable domain, in which reference TRBV7-2 and TRBJ1-2 provide the parts outside the CDR3, is GAGVSQSPSNKVTEKGKDVELRCDPISGHTALYWYRQSLGQGLEFLIYFQGNSAPDKSGLPSDRFSAERTGGSVSTLTIQRTQQEDSAVYLCASSQRQGGYTFGSGTRLTVV.

Ten or more counts support this clonotype. V is TRBV7-9 and J is TRBJ1-4; D may be TRBD1 (5 bases). CDR3 length: 13 residues. CDR1 SEHNR and CDR2 FQNEAQ come from the germline V gene (reference sequence). V lost 5 bases and J lost 8, with 12 bases in between. The CDR3 DNA reads as TGTGCCAGCAGCCCCATGGACAAGGAAAAACTGTTTTTT. Protein product: CASSPMDKEKLFF.

In its sample, this clonotype was seen many times. The V and J genes are TRBV19 and TRBJ1-1, with 7 bases matching TRBD1. Germline CDR1 and CDR2: LNHDA and SQIVND (reference sequence). J lost 13 bases, V lost 6 bases, and 11 bases had no gene match. The CDR3 is 12 residues long. The CDR3 is CASSIQGKVGFF. CDR3 bases: TGTGCCAGTAGCATACAGGGGAAGGTTGGTTTCTTT.

This clonotype was seen more than once but under ten times. The rearrangement uses TRBV2 and TRBJ1-2; 7 nucleotides align to TRBD1. V lost 7 bases and J lost 8; bases outside the gene matches: 13. Germline values: CDR1 SNHLY, CDR2 FYNNEI. The CDR3 length is 14 residues. Here the CDR3 DNA reads TGTGCCAGCATGACCGCGAGACAGGGTACGGGCTACACCTTC. Translation gives CASMTARQGTGYTF.

This chain joins TRBV6-5 and TRBJ1-1, with D hard to call. Germline V gives CDR1 MNHEY, CDR2 SVGAGI. Trimming shortened V by 2 bases and J by 0 bases, and 10 bases separated the two germline ends. CDR3 length equals 15 residues. The CDR3, as DNA: TGTGCCAGCAGTTACGGCGGGGTTATGAACACTGAAGCTTTCTTT. Protein sequence: CASSYGGVMNTEAFF.

This chain links TRBV29-1 with TRBJ2-1; D may correspond to TRBD1 or TRBD2 (5 bases each). The length of the CDR3 is 10 residues. V lost 8 bases and J 12 bases, leaving 14 bases between the germline ends. Germline CDR1 SQVTM, CDR2 ANQGSEA. As DNA, the CDR3 is TGCAGCTTCTGGCCAGGGAGGCAGTTCTTC. Translation: CSFWPGRQFF.

This clonotype has a count of ten or more. V is TRBV7-9 and J is TRBJ2-6; weak D call: TRBD1 (5 bases). Trimming left V 2 bases short and J 4 bases short, with 9 bases between. The CDR3 covers 15 residues. Germline values: CDR1 SEHNR, CDR2 FQNEAQ (reference sequence). CDR3 DNA: TGTGCCAGCAGCTTAAAGGGGCTCGGGGCCAACGTCCTGACTTTC. Amino acids: CASSLKGLGANVLTF.

The chain combines TRBV7-8 with TRBJ1-4; the D gene is possibly TRBD1 (6 bases). V was clipped by 1 base and J by 3 bases, with 9 bases between them. Germline-derived CDR1 and CDR2 are SGHVS and FQNEAQ. CDR3 size: 15 residues. CDR3 in DNA: TGTGCCAGCAGCTTAGGGGGGCATGCTAATGAAAAACTGTTTTTT. This sequence encodes CASSLGGHANEKLFF.

On this clonotype itself: Possible read error: a much larger clone is one base away. CDR3 DNA: TGCAGTGCCAGACAGCTTCGCGTTTCACCCCTCCACTTT. Residues: CSARQLRVSPLHF. J is TRBJ1-6 and V is TRBV20-1; possibly TRBD1 for D (5 bases). Germline V gene data show CDR1 as DFQATT and CDR2 as SNEGSKA (reference sequence). Trimming cost V 6 bases and J 9 bases, with 15 bases left between them. CDR3 length: 13 residues.

J is TRBJ1-2 and V is TRBV7-2; 7 bases fit TRBD1. CDR1 is SGHTA, CDR2 FQGNSA, per germline. This CDR3 region has 14 residues. The V and J ends lost 5 bases and 7 bases, in that order; junction bases with no gene match: 10. In nucleotides, the CDR3 is TGTGCCAGCAGCAAGGGACAGCTACTCTTTGGCTACACCTTC. This sequence encodes CASSKGQLLFGYTF.

V is TRBV2 and J is TRBJ2-3; D may be TRBD2 (6 bases). Germline V gene sequence: CDR1 SNHLY, CDR2 FYNNEI. The CDR3 loop spans 14 amino acids. V gave up 6 bases and J gave up 10 bases, with 20 bases separating them. CDR3 residues: CASSFGSSSESQYF. As DNA, the CDR3 is TGTGCCAGCAGCTTCGGGAGCTCCTCGGAGTCGCAGTATTTT.

This chain joins TRBV12-3 or TRBV12-4 and TRBJ1-4; D not certain. Trimming removed 4 bases at V and 3 bases at J, with 12 bases between. The CDR3 has 15 residues. The CDR3 DNA reads as TGTGCCAGCAGTTACCGCGCTGTTGCTAATGAAAAACTGTTTTTT. It is translated as CASSYRAVANEKLFF.